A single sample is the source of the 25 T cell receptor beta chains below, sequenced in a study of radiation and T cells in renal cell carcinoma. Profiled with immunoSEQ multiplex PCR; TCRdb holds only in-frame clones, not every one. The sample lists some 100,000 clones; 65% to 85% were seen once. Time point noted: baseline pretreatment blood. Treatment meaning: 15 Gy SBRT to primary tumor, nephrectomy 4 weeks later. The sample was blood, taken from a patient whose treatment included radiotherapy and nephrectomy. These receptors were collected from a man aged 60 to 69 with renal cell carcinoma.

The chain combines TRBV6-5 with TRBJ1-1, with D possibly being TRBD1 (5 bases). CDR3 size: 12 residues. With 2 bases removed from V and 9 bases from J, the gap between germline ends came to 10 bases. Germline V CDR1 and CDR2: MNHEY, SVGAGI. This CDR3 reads CASSYREGKAFF. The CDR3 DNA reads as TGTGCCAGCAGTTACAGGGAGGGGAAAGCTTTCTTT.

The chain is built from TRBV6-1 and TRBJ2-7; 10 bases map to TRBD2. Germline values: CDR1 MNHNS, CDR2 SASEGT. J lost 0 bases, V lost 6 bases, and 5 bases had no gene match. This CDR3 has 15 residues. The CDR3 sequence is CASSFSGRVSYEQYF. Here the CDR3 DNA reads TGTGCCAGCAGCTTCAGCGGGAGGGTCTCCTACGAGCAGTACTTC.

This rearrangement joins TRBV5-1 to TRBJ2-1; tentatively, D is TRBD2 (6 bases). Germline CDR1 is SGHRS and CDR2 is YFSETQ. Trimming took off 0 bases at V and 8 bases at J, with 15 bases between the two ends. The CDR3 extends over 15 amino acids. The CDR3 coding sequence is TGCGCCAGCAGCTTGGCCCGGGAGCCGGGCTATGAGCAGTTCTTC. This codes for CASSLAREPGYEQFF.

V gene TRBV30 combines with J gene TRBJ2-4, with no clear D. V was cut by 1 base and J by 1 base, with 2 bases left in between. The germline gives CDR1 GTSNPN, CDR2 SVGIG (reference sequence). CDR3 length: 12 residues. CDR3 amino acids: CAWSDAKNIQYF. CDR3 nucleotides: TGTGCCTGGAGTGATGCCAAAAACATTCAGTACTTC.

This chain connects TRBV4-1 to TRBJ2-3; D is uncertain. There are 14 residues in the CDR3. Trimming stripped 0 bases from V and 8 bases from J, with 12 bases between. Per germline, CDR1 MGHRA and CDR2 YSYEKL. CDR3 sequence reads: CASSQDRWGGTQYF. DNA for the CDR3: TGCGCCAGCAGCCAAGATAGGTGGGGTGGTACGCAGTATTTT.

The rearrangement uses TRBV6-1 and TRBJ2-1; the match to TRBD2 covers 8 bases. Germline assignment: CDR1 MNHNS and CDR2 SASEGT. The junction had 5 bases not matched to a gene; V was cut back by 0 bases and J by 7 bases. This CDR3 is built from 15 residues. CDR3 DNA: TGTGCCAGCAGTGAAGCTGGGACTAGTTTGAATGAGCAGTTCTTC. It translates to CASSEAGTSLNEQFF.

The CDR3 loop is CASNMGQGWTQYF. CDR3 DNA sequence: TGTGCCAGCAACATGGGACAGGGGTGGACCCAGTACTTC. This chain joins TRBV28 and TRBJ2-5; 10 nucleotides align to TRBD1. Germline V lookup: CDR1 MDHEN, CDR2 SYDVKM. CDR3 size: 13 residues. V shed 7 bases, J shed 7 bases, and the junction held 6 bases outside the gene matches.

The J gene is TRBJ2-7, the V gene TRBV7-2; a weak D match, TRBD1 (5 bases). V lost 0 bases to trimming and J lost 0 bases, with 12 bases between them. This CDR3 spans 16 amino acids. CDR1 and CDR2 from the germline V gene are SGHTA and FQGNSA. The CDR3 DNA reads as TGTGCCAGCAGCTTAGCCAGGGTAGCTTCCTCCTACGAGCAGTACTTC. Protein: CASSLARVASSYEQYF.

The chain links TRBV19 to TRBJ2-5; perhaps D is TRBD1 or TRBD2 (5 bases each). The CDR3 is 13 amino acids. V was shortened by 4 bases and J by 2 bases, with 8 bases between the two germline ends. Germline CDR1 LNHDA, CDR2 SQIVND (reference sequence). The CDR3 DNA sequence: TGTGCCAGTAGTAGGGACGGACAAGAGACCCAGTACTTC. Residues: CASSRDGQETQYF.

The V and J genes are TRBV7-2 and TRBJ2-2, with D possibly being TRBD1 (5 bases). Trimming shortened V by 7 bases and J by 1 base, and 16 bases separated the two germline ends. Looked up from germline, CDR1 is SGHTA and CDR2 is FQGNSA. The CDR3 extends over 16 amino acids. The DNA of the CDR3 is TGTGCCAGCAATCTGGACACTTCCCTGAACACCGGGGAGCTGTTTTTT. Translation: CASNLDTSLNTGELFF.

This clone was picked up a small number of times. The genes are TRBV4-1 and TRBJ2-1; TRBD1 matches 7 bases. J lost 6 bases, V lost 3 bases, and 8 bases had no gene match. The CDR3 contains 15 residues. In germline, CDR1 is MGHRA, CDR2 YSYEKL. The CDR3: CASSHRGSPPNEQFF. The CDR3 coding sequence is TGCGCCAGCAGCCACAGGGGGAGTCCCCCCAATGAGCAGTTCTTC.

This CDR3 is CASSLSASLGGGSGYTF. The CDR3 nucleotides read TGTGCCAGCAGTTTATCCGCATCACTAGGGGGGGGCAGCGGCTACACCTTC. The chain joins TRBV27 to TRBJ1-2; D possibly corresponds to TRBD1 (6 bases). This CDR3 spans 17 amino acids. From germline, CDR1 is MNHEY and CDR2 SMNVEV (reference sequence). V was shortened by 0 bases and J by 8 bases, with 22 bases between the two germline ends.

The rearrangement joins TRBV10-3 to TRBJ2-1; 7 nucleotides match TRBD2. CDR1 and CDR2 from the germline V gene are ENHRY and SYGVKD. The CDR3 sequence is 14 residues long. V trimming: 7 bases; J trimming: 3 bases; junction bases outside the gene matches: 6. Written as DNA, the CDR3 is TGTGCCATCAAAAGCGGGAAAATCTACAATGAGCAGTTCTTC. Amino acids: CAIKSGKIYNEQFF.

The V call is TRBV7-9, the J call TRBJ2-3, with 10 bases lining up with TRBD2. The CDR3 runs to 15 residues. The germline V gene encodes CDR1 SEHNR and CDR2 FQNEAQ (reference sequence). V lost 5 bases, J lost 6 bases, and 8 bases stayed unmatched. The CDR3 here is CASSTETSGWDTQYF. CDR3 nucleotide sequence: TGTGCCAGCAGCACCGAGACTAGCGGGTGGGATACGCAGTATTTT.

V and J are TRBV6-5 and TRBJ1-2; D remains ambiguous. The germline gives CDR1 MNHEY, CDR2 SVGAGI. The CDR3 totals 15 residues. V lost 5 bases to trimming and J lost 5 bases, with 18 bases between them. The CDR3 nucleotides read TGTGCCAGCAGTAAAGGACCCGGTGGATCTTATGGCTACACCTTC. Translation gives CASSKGPGGSYGYTF.

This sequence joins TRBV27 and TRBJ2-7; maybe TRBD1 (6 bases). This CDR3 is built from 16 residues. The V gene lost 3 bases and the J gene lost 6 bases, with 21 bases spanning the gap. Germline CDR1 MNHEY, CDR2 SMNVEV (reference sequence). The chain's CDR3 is CASSFTRDRPGGEQYF. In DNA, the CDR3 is TGTGCCAGCAGTTTTACGAGAGACAGGCCAGGCGGCGAGCAGTACTTC.

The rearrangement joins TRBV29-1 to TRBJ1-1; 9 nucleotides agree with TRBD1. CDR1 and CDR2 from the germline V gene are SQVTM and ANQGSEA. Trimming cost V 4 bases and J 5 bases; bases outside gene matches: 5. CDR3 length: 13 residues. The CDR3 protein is CSVARTGETEAFF. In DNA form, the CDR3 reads TGCAGCGTTGCCCGGACAGGGGAAACTGAAGCTTTCTTT.

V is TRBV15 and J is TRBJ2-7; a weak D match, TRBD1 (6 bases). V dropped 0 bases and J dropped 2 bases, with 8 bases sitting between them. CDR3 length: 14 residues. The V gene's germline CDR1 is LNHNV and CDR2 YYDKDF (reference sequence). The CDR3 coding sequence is TGTGCCACCAGCAGAGAGGGGGCTACCTACGAGCAGTACTTC. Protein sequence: CATSREGATYEQYF.

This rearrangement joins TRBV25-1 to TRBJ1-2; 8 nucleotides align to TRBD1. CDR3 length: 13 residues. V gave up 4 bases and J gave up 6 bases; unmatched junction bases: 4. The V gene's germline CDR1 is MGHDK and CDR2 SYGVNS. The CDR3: CASSGTGTDGYTF. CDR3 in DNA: TGTGCCAGCAGTGGGACAGGGACGGATGGCTACACCTTC.

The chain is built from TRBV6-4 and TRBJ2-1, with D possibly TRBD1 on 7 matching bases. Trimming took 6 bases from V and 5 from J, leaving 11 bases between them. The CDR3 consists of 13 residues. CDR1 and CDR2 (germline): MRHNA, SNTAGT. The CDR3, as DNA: TGTGCCAGCAGCGCGGGACAGCACAATGAGCAGTTCTTC. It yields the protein CASSAGQHNEQFF.

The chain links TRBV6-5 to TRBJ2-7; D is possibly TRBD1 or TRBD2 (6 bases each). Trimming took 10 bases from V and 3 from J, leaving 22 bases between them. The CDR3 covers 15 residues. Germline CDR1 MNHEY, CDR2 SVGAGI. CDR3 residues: CANKLGGTRYYEQYF. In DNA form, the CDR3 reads TGTGCCAATAAACTCGGCGGGACACGATACTACGAGCAGTACTTC.

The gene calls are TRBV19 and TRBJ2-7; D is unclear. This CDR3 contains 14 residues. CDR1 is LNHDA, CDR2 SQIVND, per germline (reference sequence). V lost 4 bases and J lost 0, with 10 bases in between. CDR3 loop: CASSSGPSSYEQYF. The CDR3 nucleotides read TGTGCCAGTAGTAGCGGTCCCAGCTCCTACGAGCAGTACTTC.

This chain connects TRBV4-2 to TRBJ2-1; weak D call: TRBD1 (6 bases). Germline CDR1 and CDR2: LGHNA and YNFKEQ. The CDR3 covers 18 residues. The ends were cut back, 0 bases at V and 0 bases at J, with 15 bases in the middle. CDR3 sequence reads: CASSQDPGHFSSYNEQFF. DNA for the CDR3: TGTGCCAGCAGCCAAGACCCGGGACACTTTAGCTCCTACAATGAGCAGTTCTTC.

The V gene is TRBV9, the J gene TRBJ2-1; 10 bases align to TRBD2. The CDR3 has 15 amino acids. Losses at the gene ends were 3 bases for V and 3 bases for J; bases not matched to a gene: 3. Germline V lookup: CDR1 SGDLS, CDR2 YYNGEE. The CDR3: CASSASGSLYNEQFF. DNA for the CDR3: TGTGCCAGCAGCGCTAGCGGGAGTCTCTACAATGAGCAGTTCTTC.

The CDR3 DNA follows: TGTGCCAGTAGTGCGGACTGGGGTTATGGCAATCAGCCCCAGCATTTT. This encodes CASSADWGYGNQPQHF. The gene calls are TRBV19 and TRBJ1-5; D remains ambiguous. The germline V gene has CDR1 LNHDA and CDR2 SQIVND (reference sequence). CDR3 size: 16 residues. Between the trimmed V and J ends, which lost 5 bases and 2 bases, there was a span of 16 bases.